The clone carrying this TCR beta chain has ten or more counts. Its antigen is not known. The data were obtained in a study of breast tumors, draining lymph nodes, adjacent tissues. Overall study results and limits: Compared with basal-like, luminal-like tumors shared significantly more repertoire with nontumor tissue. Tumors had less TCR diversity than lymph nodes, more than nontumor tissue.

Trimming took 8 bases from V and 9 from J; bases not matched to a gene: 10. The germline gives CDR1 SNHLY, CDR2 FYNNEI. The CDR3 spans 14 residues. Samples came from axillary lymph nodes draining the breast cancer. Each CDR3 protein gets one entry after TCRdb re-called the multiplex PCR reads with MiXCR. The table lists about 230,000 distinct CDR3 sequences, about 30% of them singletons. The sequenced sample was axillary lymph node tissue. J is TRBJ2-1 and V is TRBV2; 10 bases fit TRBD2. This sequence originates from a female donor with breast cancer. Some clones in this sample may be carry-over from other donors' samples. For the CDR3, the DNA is TGTGCCAGCTCCCTGGCGCTAGCGGGAGTTGAGCAGTTCTTC. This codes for CASSLALAGVEQFF.